This T cell receptor beta chain was documented in a study of identical twins. Each CDR3 protein is one row after TCRdb ran MiXCR on the 5' RACE reads. Of some 1,600,000 distinct CDR3 sequences in the sample, about 32% were seen once. The TCR originated in a newborn girl in good health. Specimen: cord blood.

For the CDR3, the DNA is TGCAGTGGCGGGGGGGCCCTGGCACATACGCAGTATTTT. Residues: CSGGGALAHTQYF. The chain uses TRBV20-1 and TRBJ2-3; 9 positions match TRBD2. The CDR3 sequence is 13 residues long. CDR1 is DFQATT and CDR2 is SNEGSKA in the germline V gene (reference sequence). V lost 7 bases, J lost 7 bases, and 9 bases stayed unmatched.